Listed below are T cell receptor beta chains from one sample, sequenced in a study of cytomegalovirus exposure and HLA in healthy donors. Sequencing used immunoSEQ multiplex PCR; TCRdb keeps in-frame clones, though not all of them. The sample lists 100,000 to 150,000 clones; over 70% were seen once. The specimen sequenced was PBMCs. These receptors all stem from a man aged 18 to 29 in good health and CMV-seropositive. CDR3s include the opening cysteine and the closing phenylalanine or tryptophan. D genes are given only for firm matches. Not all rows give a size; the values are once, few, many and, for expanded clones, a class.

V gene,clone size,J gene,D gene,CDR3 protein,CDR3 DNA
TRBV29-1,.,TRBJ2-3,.,CSVASGQGGSYTDTQYF,TGCAGCGTCGCCTCAGGACAGGGAGGGTCCTACACAGATACGCAGTATTTT
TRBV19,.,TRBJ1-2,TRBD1,CASSGPRQGEYGYTF,TGTGCCAGTAGTGGTCCGAGACAGGGGGAATACGGCTACACCTTC
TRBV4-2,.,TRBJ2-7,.,CASSQDLYSSTPEQYF,TGTGCCAGCAGCCAAGATCTCTACTCCTCAACCCCCGAGCAGTACTTC
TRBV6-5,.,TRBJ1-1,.,CASSYNGNTEAFF,TGTGCCAGCAGTTATAACGGGAACACTGAAGCTTTCTTT
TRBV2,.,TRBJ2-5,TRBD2,CASRGTSIRRKTQYF,TGTGCCAGCAGGGGGACTAGCATTCGTAGGAAGACCCAGTACTTC
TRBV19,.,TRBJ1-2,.,CASSIGVMQPRKGYTF,TGTGCCAGTAGTATAGGAGTAATGCAGCCCAGGAAGGGCTACACCTTC
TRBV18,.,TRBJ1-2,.,CASSPDYNYGYTF,TGTGCCAGCTCACCGGACTATAACTATGGCTACACCTTC
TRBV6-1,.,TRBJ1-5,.,CASSHGGPDQPQHF,TGTGCCAGTAGCCACGGGGGGCCAGATCAGCCCCAGCATTTT
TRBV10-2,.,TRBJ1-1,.,CASRTYNTEAFF,TGCGCCAGCAGAACATACAACACTGAAGCTTTCTTT
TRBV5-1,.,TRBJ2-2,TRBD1,CASSLRQGGGELFF,TGCGCCAGCAGCCTGAGACAGGGCGGCGGGGAGCTGTTTTTT
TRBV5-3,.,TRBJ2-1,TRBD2,CASSRGLALKDEQFF,TGTGCCAGCAGCCGTGGACTAGCGCTAAAGGATGAGCAGTTCTTC
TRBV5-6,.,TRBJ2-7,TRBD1,CASSWWDRNGEQYF,TGTGCCAGCAGCTGGTGGGACAGAAACGGCGAGCAGTACTTC
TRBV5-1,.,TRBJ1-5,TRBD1,CASSPMTGTGYQPQHF,TGCGCCAGCAGCCCAATGACCGGGACAGGGTATCAGCCCCAGCATTTT
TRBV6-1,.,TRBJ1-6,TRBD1,CASSEALGTGNSPLHF,TGTGCCAGCAGTGAAGCGCTCGGGACAGGGAATTCACCCCTCCACTTT
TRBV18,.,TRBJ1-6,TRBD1,CASSPTGTGDNSPLHF,TGTGCCAGCTCACCAACCGGGACAGGAGATAATTCACCCCTCCACTTT
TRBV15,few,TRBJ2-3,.,CATSRGESEADTQYF,TGTGCCACCAGCAGAGGGGAGTCCGAGGCAGATACGCAGTATTTT
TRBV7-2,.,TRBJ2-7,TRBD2,CASSPQGGRGSYEQYF,TGTGCCAGCAGTCCGCAGGGCGGGAGAGGTTCCTACGAGCAGTACTTC
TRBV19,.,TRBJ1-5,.,CASSTGPNQPQHF,TGTGCCAGTAGTACAGGGCCCAATCAGCCCCAGCATTTT
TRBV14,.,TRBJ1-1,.,CASSQGGEDTEAFF,TGTGCCAGCAGCCAAGGGGGAGAGGACACTGAAGCTTTCTTT
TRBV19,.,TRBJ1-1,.,CASFPSRTANTEAFF,TGTGCCAGTTTCCCCTCCCGGACAGCCAACACTGAAGCTTTCTTT
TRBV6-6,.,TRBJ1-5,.,CASTWAPGNQPQHF,TGTGCCAGCACCTGGGCGCCTGGCAATCAGCCCCAGCATTTT
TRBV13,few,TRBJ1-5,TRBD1,CASSLGQGSNQPQHF,TGTGCCAGCAGCTTAGGACAGGGGAGTAATCAGCCCCAGCATTTT
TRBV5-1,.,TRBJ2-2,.,CASSQTSYNTGELFF,TGCGCCAGCAGTCAGACAAGCTACAACACCGGGGAGCTGTTTTTT
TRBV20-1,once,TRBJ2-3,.,CSLPRGDTQYF,TGCAGTCTCCCGCGGGGAGATACGCAGTATTTT